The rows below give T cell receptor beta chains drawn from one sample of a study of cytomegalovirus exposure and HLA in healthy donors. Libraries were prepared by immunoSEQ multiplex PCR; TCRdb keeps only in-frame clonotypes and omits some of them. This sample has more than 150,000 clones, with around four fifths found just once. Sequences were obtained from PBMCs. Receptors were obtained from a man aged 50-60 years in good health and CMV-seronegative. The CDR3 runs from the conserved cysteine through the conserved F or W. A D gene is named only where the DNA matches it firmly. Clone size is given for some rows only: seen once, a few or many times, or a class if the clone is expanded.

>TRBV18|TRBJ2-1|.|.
TGTGCCAGCTCACCACCCCCCGGGTACAATGAGCAGTTCTTC
CASSPPPGYNEQFF
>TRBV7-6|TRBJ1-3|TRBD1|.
TGTGCCAGCAGCTTGGACAGGTCAAGAGGAAACACCATATATTTT
CASSLDRSRGNTIYF
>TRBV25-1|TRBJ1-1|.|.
TGTGCCAGCAGTGCCCGAACACTGAACACTGAAGCTTTCTTT
CASSARTLNTEAFF
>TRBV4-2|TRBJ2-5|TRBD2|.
TGTGCCAGCAGCCAGGGGGGGACCGTGGAGACCCAGTACTTC
CASSQGGTVETQYF
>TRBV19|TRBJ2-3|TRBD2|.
TGTGCCAGTAGTATCGGATGGCTAGCGGGGGCAAGTACGCAGTATTTT
CASSIGWLAGASTQYF
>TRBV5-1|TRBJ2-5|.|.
TGCGCCAGCAGCTTTTCGCGGCAAGAGACCCAGTACTTC
CASSFSRQETQYF
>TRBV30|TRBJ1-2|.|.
TGTGCCTGGAGTGTAATGGTACGAGGTGGCTACACCTTC
CAWSVMVRGGYTF
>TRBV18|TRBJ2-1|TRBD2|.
TGTGCCAGCTCTCCGGCTAGCGGGCTCTACAATGAGCAGTTCTTC
CASSPASGLYNEQFF
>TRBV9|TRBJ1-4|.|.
TGTGCCAGCAGCGTATCTTATAATGAAAAACTGTTTTTT
CASSVSYNEKLFF
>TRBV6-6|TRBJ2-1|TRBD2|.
TGTGCCAGCAGTGCTAGCGGGAGCTCGTACAATGAGCAGTTCTTC
CASSASGSSYNEQFF
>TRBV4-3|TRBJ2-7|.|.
TGCGCCAGCAGCCAAGATTTCGCAGGCAGCATCTCCTACGAGCAGTACTTC
CASSQDFAGSISYEQYF
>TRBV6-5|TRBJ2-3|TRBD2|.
TGTGCCAGCAGTTCCCGGACTAGCGGGAGCACAGATACGCAGTATTTT
CASSSRTSGSTDTQYF
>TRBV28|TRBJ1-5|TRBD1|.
TGTGCCAGCAGTCCCGCGGACAGGGATCAGCCCCAGCATTTT
CASSPADRDQPQHF
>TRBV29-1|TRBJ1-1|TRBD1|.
TGCAGCGTTGCCCGACAGGGTCGGGGGCCAAACACTGAAGCTTTCTTT
CSVARQGRGPNTEAFF
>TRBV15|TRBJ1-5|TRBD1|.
TGTGCCACCAGCAGCTGGGACAGGGGTTTCGATCAGCCCCAGCATTTT
CATSSWDRGFDQPQHF
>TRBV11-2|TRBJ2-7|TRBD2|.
TGTGCCAGCCAGTCTAGCGGGGGTAGATACGAGCAGTACTTC
CASQSSGGRYEQYF
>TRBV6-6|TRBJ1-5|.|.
TGTGCCAGCAGTTACTCGTCAGGGGGCAATCAGCCCCAGCATTTT
CASSYSSGGNQPQHF
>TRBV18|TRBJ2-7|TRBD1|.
TGTGCCAGCTCACCGGGACAGGGGTTATACGAGCAGTACTTC
CASSPGQGLYEQYF
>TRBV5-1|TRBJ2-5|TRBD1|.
TGCGCCAGCAGCTTGGTAAGGGGGCGAGAGACCCAGTACTTC
CASSLVRGRETQYF
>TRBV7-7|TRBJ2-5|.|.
TGTGCTAGCAGCCGTCCGGGAGAGACCCAGTACTTC
CASSRPGETQYF
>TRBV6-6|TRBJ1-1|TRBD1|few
TGTGCCAGCGGACGGGACAGAATGAACACTGAAGCTTTCTTT
CASGRDRMNTEAFF
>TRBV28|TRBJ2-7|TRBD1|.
TGTGCCAGCACCTCCCCCGCGACAGGGACATCCTACGAGCAGTACTTC
CASTSPATGTSYEQYF
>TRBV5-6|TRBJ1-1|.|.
TGTGCCAGCAGCTCCCGAGGGACAAACACTGAAGCTTTCTTT
CASSSRGTNTEAFF
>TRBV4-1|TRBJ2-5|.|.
TGCGCCAGCAGCCTTCAGGGGAACCAAGAGACCCAGTACTTC
CASSLQGNQETQYF
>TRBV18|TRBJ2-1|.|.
TGTGCCAGCTCAAGCCCGGGTGGGGCCAATGAGCAGTTCTTC
CASSSPGGANEQFF
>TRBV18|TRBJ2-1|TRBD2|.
TGTGCCAGCTCACCTTCTTTAACTAGCGGGAGACACAATGAGCAGTTCTTC
CASSPSLTSGRHNEQFF
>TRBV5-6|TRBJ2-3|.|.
TGTGCCAGCAGCCCAACCTCCCCCGGTACGCAGTATTTT
CASSPTSPGTQYF